This T cell receptor beta chain was sequenced for a study of OX40 agonist ivuxolimab in advanced cancers. Overall study: A male proportion of 82.7% was recorded, with mean age around 64 years and range about 23 to 80.

Unmatched junction bases numbered 6, after V lost 3 bases and J lost 3 bases. The CDR3 has 15 amino acids. Germline CDR1 MNHEY, CDR2 SMNVEV (reference sequence). This clone was counted only a few times. Some clones are missing from TCRdb's copy, which holds only in-frame ones; the method was immunoSEQ multiplex PCR. The table shows around 51,000 clones, with around 77% occurring only once. The sequencing used CD4+ or CD8+ T cells sorted from blood, collected in a trial of the OX40 agonist ivuxolimab. The source of this sequence is an adult with an advanced solid tumor such as melanoma, head and neck, liver or kidney cancer. The chain employs TRBV27 and TRBJ2-3; 7 bases are a match to TRBD2. The chain's CDR3 is CASSFEREGTDTQYF. The CDR3 DNA is TGTGCCAGCAGTTTTGAGCGGGAAGGGACAGATACGCAGTATTTT.